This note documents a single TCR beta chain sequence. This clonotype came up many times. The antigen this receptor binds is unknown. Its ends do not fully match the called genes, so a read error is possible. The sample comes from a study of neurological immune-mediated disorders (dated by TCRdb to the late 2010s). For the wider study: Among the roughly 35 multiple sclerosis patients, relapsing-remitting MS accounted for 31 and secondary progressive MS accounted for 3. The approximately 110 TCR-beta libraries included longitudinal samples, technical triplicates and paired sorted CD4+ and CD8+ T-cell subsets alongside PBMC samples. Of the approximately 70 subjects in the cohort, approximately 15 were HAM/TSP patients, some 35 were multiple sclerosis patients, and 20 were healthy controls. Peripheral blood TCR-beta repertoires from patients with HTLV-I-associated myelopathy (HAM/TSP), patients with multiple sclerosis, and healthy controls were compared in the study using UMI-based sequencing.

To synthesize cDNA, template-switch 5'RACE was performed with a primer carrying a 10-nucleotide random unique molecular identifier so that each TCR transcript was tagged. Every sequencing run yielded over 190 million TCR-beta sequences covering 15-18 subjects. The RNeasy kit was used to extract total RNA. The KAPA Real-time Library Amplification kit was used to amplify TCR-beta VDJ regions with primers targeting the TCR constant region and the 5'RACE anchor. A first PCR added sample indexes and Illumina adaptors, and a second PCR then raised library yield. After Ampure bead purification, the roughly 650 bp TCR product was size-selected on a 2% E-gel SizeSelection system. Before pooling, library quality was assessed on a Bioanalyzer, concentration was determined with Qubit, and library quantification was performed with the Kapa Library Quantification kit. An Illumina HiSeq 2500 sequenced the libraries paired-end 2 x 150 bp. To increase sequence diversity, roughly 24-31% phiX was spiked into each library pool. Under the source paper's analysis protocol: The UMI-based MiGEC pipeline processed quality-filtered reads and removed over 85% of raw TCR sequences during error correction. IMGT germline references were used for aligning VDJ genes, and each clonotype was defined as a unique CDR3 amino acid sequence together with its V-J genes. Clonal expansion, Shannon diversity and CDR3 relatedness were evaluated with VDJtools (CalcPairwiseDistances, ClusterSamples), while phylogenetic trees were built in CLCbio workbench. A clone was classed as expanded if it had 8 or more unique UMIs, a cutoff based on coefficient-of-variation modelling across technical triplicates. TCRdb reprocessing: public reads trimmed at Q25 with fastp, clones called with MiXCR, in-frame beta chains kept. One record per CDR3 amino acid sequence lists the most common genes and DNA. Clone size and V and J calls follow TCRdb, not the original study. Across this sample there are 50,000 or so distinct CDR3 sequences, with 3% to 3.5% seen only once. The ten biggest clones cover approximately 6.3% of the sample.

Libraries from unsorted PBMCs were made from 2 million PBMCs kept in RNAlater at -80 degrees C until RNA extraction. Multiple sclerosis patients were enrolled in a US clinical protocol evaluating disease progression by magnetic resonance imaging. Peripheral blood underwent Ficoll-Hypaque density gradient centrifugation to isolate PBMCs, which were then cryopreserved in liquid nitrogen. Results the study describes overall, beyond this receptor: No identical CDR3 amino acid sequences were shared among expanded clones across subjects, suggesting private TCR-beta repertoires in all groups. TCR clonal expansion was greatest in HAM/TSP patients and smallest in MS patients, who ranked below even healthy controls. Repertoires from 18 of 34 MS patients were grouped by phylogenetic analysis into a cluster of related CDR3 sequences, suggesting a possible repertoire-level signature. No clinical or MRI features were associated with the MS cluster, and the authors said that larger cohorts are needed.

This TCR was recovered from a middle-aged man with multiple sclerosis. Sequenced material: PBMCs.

Here the CDR3 is given as CASSEEQSDQPQHF. The nucleotide sequence reads as follows: TGTGCCAGCAGCGAAGAGCAGTCAGATCAGCCCCAGCATTTT. The chain was built from TRBV14 and TRBJ1-5, with the D segment identity uncertain. Taken from the germline V gene, the CDR1 and CDR2 loops are SGHDN and FVKESK. The CDR3 numbers 14 residues from cysteine through phenylalanine. Just the 42-base CDR3 DNA is kept, in frame starting at base 1.